The TCR beta chain under discussion was sequenced for a study of Graves' ophthalmopathy and Graves' hyperthyroidism. Study at large: At initial diagnosis, peripheral blood was obtained, and this preceded any treatment.

The CDR3 runs to 13 residues. Trimming removed 0 bases at V and 1 base at J, with 6 bases between. Germline loops: CDR1 DFQATT, CDR2 SNEGSKA (reference sequence). Ages of hyperthyroidism patients ran from 18 to 65, and their diagnoses were new, under 2 months' duration. Someone took the PBMCs out of 9.5 to 10 ml of fresh peripheral blood. Overall study results and limits: Detected in blood as well were most expanded thyroid clonotypes with frequency above 0.001.

RNA transcripts provided the template for amplifying TCR beta CDR3 regions. An initial RT-PCR round employing HTBI primers preceded a second-round multiplex PCR. TCRdb processed the multiplex PCR reads anew with MiXCR; each CDR3 protein has one entry. The data show hundreds of thousands of distinct CDR3 sequences, 20% to 25% seen once. This clonotype came up many times. Its specificity is unknown. The sequence came from a woman between 18 and 29 years old with stable Graves' hyperthyroidism. Some clones in this sample may be carry-over from other donors' samples. The V call is TRBV20-1, the J call TRBJ1-1; D call uncertain. The sample was peripheral blood. CDR3 sequence (DNA): TGCAGTGCTAGAGATCTGGCGAACACTGAAGCTTTCTTT. Its translation: CSARDLANTEAFF.